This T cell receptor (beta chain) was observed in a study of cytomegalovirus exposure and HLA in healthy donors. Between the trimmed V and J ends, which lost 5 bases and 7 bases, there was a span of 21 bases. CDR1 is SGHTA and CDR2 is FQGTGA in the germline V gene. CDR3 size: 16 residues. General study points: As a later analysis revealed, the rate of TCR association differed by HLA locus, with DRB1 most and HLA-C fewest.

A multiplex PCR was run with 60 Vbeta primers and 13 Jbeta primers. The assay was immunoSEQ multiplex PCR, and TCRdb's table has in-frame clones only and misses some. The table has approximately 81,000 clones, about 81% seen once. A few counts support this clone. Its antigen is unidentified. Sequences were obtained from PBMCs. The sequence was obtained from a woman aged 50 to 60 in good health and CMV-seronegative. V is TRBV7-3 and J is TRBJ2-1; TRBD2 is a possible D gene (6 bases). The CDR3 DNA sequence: TGTGCCAGCAGCCCCCGACTAGTAAGCGGTAGGAATGAGCAGTTCTTC. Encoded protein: CASSPRLVSGRNEQFF. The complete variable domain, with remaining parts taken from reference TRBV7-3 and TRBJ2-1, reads GAGVSQTPSNKVTEKGKYVELRCDPISGHTALYWYRQSLGQGPEFLIYFQGTGAADDSGLPNDRFFAVRPEGSVSTLKIQRTERGDSAVYLCASSPRLVSGRNEQFFGPGTRLTVL.